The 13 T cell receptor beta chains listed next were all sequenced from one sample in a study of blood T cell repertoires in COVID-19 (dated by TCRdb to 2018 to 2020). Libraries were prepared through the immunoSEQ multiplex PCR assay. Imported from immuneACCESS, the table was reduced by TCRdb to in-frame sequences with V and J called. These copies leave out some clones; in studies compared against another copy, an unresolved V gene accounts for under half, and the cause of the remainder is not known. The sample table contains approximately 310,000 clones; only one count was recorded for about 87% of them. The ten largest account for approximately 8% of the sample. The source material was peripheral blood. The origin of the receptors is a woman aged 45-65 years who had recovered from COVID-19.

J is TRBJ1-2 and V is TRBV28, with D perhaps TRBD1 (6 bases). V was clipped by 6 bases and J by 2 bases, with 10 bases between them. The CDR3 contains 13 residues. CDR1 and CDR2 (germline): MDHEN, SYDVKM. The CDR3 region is CASRQTGNYGYTF. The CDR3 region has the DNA TGTGCCAGCAGACAAACAGGGAACTATGGCTACACCTTC.

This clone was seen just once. CDR3 in amino acids: CASRTLAGVPGELFF. For the CDR3, the DNA is TGTGCCAGCAGGACCCTAGCAGGAGTTCCCGGGGAGCTGTTTTTT. This rearrangement joins TRBV6-5 to TRBJ2-2; weak D call: TRBD2 (5 bases). The germline gives CDR1 MNHEY, CDR2 SVGAGI. Trimming cost V 6 bases and J 6 bases, with 17 bases left between them. CDR3 size: 15 residues.

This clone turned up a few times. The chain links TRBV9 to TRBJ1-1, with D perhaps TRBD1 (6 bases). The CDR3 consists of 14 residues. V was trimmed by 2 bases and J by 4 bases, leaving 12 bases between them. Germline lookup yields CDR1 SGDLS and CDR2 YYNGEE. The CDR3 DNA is TGTGCCAGCAGCGTCGGGGGGCCGGGCACTGAAGCTTTCTTT. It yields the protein CASSVGGPGTEAFF.

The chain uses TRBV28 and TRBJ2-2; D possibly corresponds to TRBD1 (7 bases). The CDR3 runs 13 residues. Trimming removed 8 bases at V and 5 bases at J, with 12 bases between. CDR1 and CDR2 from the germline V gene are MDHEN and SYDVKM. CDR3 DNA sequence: TGTGCCAGCCGCGCAGGGGGGACCGGGGAGCTGTTTTTT. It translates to CASRAGGTGELFF.

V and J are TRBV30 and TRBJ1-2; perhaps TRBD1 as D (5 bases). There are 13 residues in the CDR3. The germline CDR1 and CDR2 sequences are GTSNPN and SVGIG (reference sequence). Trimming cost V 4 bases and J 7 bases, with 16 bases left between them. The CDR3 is CAWTPGPRVGYTF. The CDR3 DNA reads TGTGCCTGGACCCCAGGGCCCAGGGTTGGCTACACCTTC.

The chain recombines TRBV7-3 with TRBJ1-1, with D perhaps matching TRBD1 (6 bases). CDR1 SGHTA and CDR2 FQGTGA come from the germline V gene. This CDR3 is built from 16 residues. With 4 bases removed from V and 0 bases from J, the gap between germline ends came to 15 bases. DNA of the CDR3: TGTGCCAGCAGCTCGACAGGAGCAGGGGTGAACACTGAAGCTTTCTTT. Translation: CASSSTGAGVNTEAFF.

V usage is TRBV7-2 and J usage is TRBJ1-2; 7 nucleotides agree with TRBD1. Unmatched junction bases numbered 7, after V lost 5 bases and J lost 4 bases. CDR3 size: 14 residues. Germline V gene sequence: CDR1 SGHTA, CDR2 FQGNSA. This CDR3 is CASSLPGQSYGYTF. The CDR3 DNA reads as TGTGCCAGCAGCCTACCGGGACAGAGCTATGGCTACACCTTC.

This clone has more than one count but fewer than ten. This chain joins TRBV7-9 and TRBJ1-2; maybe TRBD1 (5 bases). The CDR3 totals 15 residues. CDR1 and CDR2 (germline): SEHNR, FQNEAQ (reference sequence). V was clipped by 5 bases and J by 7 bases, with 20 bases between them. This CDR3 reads CASSQNRGMEGGYTF. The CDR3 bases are TGTGCCAGCAGCCAAAATCGGGGCATGGAGGGTGGCTACACCTTC.

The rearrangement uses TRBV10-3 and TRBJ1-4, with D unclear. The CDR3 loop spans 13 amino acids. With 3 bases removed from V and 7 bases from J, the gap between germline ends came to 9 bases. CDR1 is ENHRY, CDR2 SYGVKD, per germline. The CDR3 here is CAISDGPGEKLFF. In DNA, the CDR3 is TGTGCCATCAGTGACGGCCCAGGTGAAAAACTGTTTTTT.

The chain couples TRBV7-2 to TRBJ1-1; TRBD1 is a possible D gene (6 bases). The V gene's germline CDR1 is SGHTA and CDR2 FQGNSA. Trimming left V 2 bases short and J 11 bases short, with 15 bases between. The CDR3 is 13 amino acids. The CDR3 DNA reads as TGTGCCAGCAGCTTACAGGGGCAAGGATCGGCTTTCTTT. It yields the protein CASSLQGQGSAFF.

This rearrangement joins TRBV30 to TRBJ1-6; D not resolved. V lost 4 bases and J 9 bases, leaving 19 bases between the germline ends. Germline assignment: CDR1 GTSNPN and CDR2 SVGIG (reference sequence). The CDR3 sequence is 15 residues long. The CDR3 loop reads CAWIQPDGGVSPLHF. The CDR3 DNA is TGTGCCTGGATCCAACCTGACGGAGGAGTTTCACCCCTCCACTTT.

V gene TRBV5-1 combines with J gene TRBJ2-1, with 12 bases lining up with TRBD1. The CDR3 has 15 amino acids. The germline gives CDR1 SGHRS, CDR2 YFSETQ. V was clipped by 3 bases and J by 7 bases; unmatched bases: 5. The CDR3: CASSWGTGGMNEQFF. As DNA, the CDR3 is TGCGCCAGCAGCTGGGGGACAGGGGGCATGAATGAGCAGTTCTTC.

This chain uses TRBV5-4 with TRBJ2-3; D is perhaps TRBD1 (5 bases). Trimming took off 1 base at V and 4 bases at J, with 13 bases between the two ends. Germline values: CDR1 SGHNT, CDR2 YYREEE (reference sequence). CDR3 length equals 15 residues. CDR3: CASSLRLSGSDTQYF. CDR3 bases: TGTGCCAGCAGCTTGCGTTTGTCAGGGTCAGATACGCAGTATTTT.